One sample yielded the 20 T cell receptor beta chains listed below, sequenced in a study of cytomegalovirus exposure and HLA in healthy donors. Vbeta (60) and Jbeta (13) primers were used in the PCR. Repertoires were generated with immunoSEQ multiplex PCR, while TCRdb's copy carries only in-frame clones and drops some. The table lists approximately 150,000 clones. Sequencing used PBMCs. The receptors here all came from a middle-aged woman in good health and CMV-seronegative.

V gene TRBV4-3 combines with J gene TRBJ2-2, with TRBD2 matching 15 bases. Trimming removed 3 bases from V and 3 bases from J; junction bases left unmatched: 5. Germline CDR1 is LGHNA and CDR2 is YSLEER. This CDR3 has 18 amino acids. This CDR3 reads CASSQAGLAGGHTGELFF. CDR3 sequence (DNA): TGCGCCAGCAGCCAGGCAGGACTAGCGGGGGGGCACACCGGGGAGCTGTTTTTT.

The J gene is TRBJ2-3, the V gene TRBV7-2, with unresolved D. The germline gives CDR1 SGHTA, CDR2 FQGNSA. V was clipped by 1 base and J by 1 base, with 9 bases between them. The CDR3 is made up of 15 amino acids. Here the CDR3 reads CASSLVATRTDTQYF. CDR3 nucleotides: TGTGCCAGCAGCTTAGTGGCGACTCGCACAGATACGCAGTATTTT.

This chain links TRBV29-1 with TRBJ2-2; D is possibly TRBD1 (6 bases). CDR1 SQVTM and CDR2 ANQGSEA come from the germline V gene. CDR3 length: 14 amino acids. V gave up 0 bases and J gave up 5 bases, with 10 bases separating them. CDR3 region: CSVEEAGVTGELFF. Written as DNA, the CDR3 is TGCAGCGTTGAAGAAGCAGGGGTAACCGGGGAGCTGTTTTTT.

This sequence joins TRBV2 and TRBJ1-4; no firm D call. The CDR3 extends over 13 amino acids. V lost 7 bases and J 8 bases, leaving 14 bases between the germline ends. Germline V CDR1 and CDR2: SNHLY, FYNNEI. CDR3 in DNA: TGTGCCAGCAAAACGTACTCAATGGAAAAACTGTTTTTT. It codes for CASKTYSMEKLFF.

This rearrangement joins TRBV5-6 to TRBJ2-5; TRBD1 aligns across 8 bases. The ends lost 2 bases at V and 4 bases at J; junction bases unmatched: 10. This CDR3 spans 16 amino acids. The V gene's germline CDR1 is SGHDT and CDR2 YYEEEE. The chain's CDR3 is CASSLRRTGRRETQYF. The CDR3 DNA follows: TGTGCCAGCAGCTTACGAAGGACAGGGAGGCGAGAGACCCAGTACTTC.

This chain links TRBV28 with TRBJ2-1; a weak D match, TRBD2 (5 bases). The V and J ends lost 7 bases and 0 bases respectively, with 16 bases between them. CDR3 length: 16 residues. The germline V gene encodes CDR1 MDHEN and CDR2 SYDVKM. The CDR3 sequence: CASTPSGAASYNEQFF. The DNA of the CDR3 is TGTGCCAGCACCCCATCCGGAGCGGCCTCCTACAATGAGCAGTTCTTC.

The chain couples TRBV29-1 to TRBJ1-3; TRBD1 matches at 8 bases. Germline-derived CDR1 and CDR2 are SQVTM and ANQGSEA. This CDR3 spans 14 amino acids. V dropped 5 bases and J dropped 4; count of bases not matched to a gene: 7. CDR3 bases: TGCAGCGTTCGATCCGGGACAGGAGGAAACACCATATATTTT. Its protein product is CSVRSGTGGNTIYF.

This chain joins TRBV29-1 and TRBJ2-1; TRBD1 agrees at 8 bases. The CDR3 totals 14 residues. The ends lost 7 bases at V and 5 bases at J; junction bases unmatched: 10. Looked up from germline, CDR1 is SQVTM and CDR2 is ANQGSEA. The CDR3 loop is CSGARTGFNNEQFF. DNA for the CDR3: TGCAGCGGTGCACGGACAGGGTTCAACAATGAGCAGTTCTTC.

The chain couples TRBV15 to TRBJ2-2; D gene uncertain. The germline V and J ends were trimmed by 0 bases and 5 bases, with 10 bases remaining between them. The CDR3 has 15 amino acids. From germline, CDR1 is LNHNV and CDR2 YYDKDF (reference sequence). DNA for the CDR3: TGTGCCACCAGCAGAGATGGCCCGAGGACCGGGGAGCTGTTTTTT. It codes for CATSRDGPRTGELFF.

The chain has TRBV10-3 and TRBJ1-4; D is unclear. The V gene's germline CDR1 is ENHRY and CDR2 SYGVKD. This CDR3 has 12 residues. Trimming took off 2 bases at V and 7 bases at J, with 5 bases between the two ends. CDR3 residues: CAISERSEKLFF. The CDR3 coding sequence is TGTGCCATCAGTGAGAGGAGTGAAAAACTGTTTTTT.

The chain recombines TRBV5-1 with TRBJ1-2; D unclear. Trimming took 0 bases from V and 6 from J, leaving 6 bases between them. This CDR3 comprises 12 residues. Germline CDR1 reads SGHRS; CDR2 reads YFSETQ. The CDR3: CASSLDGDGYTF. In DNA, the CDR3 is TGCGCCAGCAGCTTGGACGGGGATGGCTACACCTTC. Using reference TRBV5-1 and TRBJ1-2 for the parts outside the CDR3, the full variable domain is KAGVTQTPRYLIKTRGQQVTLSCSPISGHRSVSWYQQTPGQGLQFLFEYFSETQRNKGNFPGRFSGRQFSNSRSEMNVSTLELGDSALYLCASSLDGDGYTFGSGTRLTVV.

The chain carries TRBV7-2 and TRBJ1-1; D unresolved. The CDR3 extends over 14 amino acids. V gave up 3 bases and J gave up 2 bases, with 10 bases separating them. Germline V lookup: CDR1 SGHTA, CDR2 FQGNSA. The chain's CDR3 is CASSFTEFNTEAFF. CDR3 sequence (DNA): TGTGCCAGCAGCTTTACAGAATTTAACACTGAAGCTTTCTTT.

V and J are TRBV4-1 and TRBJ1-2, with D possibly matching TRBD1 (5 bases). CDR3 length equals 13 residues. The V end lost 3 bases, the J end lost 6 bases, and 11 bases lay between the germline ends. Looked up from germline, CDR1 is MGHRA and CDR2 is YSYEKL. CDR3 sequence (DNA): TGCGCCAGCAGCCAGGCGGGGGTAGATGGCTACACCTTC. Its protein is CASSQAGVDGYTF.

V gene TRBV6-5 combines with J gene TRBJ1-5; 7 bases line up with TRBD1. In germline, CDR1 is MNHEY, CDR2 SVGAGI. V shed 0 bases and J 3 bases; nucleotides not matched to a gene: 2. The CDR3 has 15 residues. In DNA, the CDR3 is TGTGCCAGCAGTTACTCGAGGGGGCACAATCAGCCCCAGCATTTT. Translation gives CASSYSRGHNQPQHF.

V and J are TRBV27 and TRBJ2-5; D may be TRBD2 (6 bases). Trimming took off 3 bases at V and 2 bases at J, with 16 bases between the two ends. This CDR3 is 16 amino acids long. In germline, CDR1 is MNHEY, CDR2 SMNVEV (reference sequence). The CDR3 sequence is CASSFTRWGTQETQYF. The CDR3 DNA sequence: TGTGCCAGCAGTTTCACCCGATGGGGGACTCAAGAGACCCAGTACTTC.

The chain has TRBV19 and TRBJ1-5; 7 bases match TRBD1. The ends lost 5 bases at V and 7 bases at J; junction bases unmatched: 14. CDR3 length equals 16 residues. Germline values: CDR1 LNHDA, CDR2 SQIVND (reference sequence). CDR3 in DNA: TGTGCCAGTAGTTCCCAGACGAGGGGGCCAGGGCAGCCCCAGCATTTT. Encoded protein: CASSSQTRGPGQPQHF.

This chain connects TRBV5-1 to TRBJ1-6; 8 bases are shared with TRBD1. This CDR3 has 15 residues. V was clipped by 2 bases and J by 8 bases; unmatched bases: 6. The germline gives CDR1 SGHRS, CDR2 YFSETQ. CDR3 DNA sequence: TGCGCCAGCAGCTTCTCTGACAGGGGTGATTCACCCCTCCACTTT. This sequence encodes CASSFSDRGDSPLHF. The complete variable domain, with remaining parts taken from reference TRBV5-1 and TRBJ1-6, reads KAGVTQTPRYLIKTRGQQVTLSCSPISGHRSVSWYQQTPGQGLQFLFEYFSETQRNKGNFPGRFSGRQFSNSRSEMNVSTLELGDSALYLCASSFSDRGDSPLHFGNGTRLTVT.

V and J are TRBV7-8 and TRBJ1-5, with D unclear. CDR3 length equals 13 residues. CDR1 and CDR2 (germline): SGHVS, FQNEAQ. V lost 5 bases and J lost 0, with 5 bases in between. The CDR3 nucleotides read TGTGCCAGCAGCGACTATAGCAATCAGCCCCAGCATTTT. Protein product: CASSDYSNQPQHF.

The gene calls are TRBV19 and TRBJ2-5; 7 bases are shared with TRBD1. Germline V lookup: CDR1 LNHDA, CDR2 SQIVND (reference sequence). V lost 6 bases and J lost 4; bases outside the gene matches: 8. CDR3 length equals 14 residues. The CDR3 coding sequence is TGTGCCAGTAGGGGACAGAACCCTGGAGAGACCCAGTACTTC. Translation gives CASRGQNPGETQYF.

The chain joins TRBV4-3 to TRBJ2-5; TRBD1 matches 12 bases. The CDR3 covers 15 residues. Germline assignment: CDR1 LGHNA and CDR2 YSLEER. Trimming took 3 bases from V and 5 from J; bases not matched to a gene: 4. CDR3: CASSQGQGALETQYF. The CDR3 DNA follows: TGCGCCAGCAGCCAGGGACAGGGGGCTCTGGAGACCCAGTACTTC.